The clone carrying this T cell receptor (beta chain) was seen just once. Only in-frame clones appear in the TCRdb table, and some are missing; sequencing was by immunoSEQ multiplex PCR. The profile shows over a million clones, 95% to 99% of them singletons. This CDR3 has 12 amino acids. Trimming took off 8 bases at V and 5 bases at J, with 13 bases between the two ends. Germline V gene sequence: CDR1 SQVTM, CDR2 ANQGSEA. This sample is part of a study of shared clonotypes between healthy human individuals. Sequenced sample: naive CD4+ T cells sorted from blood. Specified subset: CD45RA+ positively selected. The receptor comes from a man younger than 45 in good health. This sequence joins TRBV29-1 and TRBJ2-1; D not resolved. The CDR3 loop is CSTPPTDNEQFF. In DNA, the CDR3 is TGCAGCACCCCCCCGACGGACAATGAGCAGTTCTTC.